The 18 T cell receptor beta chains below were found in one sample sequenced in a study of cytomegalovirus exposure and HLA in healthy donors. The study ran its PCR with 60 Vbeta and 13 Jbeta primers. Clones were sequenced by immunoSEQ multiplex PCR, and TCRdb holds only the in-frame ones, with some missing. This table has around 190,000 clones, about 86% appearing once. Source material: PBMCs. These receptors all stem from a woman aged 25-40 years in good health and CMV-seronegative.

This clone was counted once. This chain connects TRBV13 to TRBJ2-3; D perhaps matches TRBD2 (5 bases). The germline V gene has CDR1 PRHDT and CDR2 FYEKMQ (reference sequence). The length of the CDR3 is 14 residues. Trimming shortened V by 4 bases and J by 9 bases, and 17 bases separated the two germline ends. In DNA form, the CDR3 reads TGTGCCAGCAGCTATAGCAGTCCCACGGGGACGCAGTATTTT. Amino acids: CASSYSSPTGTQYF. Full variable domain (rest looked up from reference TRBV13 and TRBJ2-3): AAGVIQSPRHLIKEKRETATLKCYPIPRHDTVYWYQQGPGQDPQFLISFYEKMQSDKGSIPDRFSAQQFSDYHSELNMSSLELGDSALYFCASSYSSPTGTQYFGPGTRLTVL.

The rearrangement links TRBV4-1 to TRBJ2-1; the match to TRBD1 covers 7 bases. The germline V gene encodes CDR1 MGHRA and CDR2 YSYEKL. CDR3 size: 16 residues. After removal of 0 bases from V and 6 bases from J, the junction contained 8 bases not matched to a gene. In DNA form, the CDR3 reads TGCGCCAGCAGCCAAGAAGGCAGGGGGAGTTTCAATGAGCAGTTCTTC. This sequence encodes CASSQEGRGSFNEQFF.

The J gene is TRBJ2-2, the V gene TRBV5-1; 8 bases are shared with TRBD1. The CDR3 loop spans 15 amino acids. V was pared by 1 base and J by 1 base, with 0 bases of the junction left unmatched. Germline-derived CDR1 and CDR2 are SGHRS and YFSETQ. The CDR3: CASSLTGGNTGELFF. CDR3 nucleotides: TGCGCCAGCAGCTTGACAGGGGGGAACACCGGGGAGCTGTTTTTT.

The CDR3 loop is CASSLGGQGISETQYF. The CDR3 DNA reads as TGTGCCAGCAGCTTGGGGGGACAGGGGATATCAGAGACCCAGTACTTC. This chain links TRBV5-6 with TRBJ2-5; TRBD1 agrees at 10 bases. The V gene end was trimmed by 0 bases and the J gene end by 4 bases; junction bases not matched to a gene: 6. The CDR3 is made up of 16 amino acids. CDR1 is SGHDT, CDR2 YYEEEE, per germline.

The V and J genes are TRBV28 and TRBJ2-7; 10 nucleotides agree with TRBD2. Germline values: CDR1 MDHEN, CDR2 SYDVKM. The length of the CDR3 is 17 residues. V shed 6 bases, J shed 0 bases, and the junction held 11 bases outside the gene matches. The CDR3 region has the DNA TGTGCCAGCAGCCTACCTTTGGCTAGCGGGAGCTCCTACGAGCAGTACTTC. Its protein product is CASSLPLASGSSYEQYF.

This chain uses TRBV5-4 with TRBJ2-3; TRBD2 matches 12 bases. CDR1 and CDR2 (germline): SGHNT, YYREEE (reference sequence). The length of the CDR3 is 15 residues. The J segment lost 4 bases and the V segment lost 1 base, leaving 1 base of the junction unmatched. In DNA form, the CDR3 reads TGTGCCAGCAGCTTGCCTAGCGGGAGGGCAGATACGCAGTATTTT. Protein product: CASSLPSGRADTQYF.

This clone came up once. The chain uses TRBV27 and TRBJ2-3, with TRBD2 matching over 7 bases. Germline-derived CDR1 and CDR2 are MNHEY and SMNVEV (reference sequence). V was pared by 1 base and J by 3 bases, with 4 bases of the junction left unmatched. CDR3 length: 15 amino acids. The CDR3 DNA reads TGTGCCAGCAGTTTATTAAGCGGGATAACAGATACGCAGTATTTT. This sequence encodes CASSLLSGITDTQYF.

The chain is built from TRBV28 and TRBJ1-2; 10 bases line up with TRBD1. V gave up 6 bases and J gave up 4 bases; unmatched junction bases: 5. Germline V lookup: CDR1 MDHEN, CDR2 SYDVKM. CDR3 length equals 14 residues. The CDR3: CASRGQGKVYGYTF. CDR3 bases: TGTGCCAGCAGGGGACAGGGGAAAGTCTATGGCTACACCTTC.

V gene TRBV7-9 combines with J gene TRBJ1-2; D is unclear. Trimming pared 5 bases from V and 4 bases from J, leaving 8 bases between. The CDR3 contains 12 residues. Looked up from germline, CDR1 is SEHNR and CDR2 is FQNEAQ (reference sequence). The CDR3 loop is CASSGQFYGYTF. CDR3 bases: TGTGCCAGCAGCGGGCAGTTCTATGGCTACACCTTC.

The CDR3 DNA is TGTGCCATCAGGGATTTCGGACAGGGAAAAAACTCTGGGGCCAACGTCCTGACTTTC. Protein product: CAIRDFGQGKNSGANVLTF. The V and J genes are TRBV10-3 and TRBJ2-6, with 8 bases that match TRBD1. The V segment lost 6 bases and the J segment 0 bases; nucleotides outside the gene matches: 13. The CDR3 totals 19 residues. The germline CDR1 and CDR2 sequences are ENHRY and SYGVKD.

The CDR3 loop is CASSYAGYGYTF. CDR3 DNA sequence: TGTGCCAGCAGTTATGCCGGGTATGGCTACACCTTC. The chain links TRBV6-5 to TRBJ1-2; D gene uncertain. This CDR3 has 12 residues. Deletions cut 3 bases from V and 5 bases from J, with 7 bases between. CDR1 and CDR2 (germline): MNHEY, SVGAGI.

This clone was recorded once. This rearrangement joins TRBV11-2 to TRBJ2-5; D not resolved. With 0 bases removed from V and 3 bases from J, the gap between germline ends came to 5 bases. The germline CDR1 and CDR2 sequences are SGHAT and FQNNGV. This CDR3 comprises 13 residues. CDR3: CASSLDLKETQYF. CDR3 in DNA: TGTGCCAGCAGCTTAGACTTAAAAGAGACCCAGTACTTC.

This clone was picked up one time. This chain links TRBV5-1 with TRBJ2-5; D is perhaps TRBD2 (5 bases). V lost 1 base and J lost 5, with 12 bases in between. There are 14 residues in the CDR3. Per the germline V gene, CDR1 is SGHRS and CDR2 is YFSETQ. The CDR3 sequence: CASSLYLAKETQYF. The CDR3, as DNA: TGCGCCAGCAGCTTGTACCTAGCTAAGGAGACCCAGTACTTC.

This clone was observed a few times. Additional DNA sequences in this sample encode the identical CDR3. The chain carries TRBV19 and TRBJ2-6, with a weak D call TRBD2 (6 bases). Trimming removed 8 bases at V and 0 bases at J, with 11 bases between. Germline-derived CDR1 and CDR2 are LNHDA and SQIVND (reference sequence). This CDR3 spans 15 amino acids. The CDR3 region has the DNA TGTGCCAGTTGGGACTCCCACTCTGGGGCCAACGTCCTGACTTTC. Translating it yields CASWDSHSGANVLTF.

CDR3 nucleotides: TGCGCCAGCAGCCCATACGGGCAACAGGGCGAAGGCTACACCTTC. Translation gives CASSPYGQQGEGYTF. The J gene is TRBJ1-2, the V gene TRBV5-1, with a weak D call TRBD1 (6 bases). CDR1 and CDR2 (germline): SGHRS, YFSETQ. The length of the CDR3 is 15 residues. V lost 4 bases to trimming and J lost 8 bases, with 21 bases between them.

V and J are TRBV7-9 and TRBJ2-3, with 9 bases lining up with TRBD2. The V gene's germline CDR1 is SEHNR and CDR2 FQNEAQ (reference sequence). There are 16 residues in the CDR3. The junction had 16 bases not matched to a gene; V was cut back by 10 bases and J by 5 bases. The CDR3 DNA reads TGTGCCATTCCCTTTGGAGGCGGGAGGGCCTTAGATACGCAGTATTTT. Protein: CAIPFGGGRALDTQYF.

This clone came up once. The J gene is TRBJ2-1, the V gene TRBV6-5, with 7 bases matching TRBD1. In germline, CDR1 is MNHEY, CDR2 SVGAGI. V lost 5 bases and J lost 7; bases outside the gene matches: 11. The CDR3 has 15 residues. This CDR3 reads CASSPETGPGNEQFF. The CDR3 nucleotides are TGTGCCAGCAGTCCCGAGACAGGGCCGGGGAATGAGCAGTTCTTC.

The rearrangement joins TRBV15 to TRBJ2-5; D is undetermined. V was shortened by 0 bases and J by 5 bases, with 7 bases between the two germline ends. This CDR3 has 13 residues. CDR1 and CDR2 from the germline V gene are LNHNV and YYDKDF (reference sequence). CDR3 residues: CATSRDQRETQYF. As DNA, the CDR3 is TGTGCCACCAGCAGAGATCAACGGGAGACCCAGTACTTC.